These 23 T cell receptor beta chains were sequenced from one sample in a study of T-cell reconstitution after alpha-beta-depleted transplantation in children. Unique molecular identifiers were used to barcode this TCRbeta library. Via MiXCR, TCRdb re-called the PCR reads, giving one row per CDR3 protein. The sample lists approximately 590,000 distinct CDR3 sequences; over 9.5% were seen once. This sample comprised PBMCs from the stem cell graft donor, obtained from the stem cell graft. The receptors originated from a human donor who donated a stem cell graft to a child with acute myeloid leukemia.

This clonotype was counted ten times or more. V usage is TRBV7-2 and J usage is TRBJ2-7; D is possibly TRBD1 (6 bases). The V gene's germline CDR1 is SGHTA and CDR2 FQGNSA. The CDR3 extends over 13 amino acids. Deletions cut 4 bases from V and 4 bases from J, with 11 bases between. The CDR3 DNA sequence: TGTGCCAGCAGCTACAGGGACGGTTACGAGCAGTACTTC. Translation: CASSYRDGYEQYF.

V and J are TRBV5-1 and TRBJ2-2, with a weak D call TRBD2 (6 bases). In germline, CDR1 is SGHRS, CDR2 YFSETQ. V shed 4 bases and J shed 4 bases, with 14 bases lying between them. This CDR3 comprises 15 residues. This chain's CDR3 is CASSPGDGLTGELFF. The CDR3 DNA is TGCGCCAGCAGCCCGGGGGACGGCCTCACCGGGGAGCTGTTTTTT.

A note on this clonotype: A read error is possible here, since a much larger clone lies one base away. CDR3 DNA: TGCGCCAGCAGCATTAGCGTACAAGAGACCCAGTACTTC. As protein: CASSISVQETQYF. This chain uses TRBV5-1 with TRBJ2-5; D is perhaps TRBD2 (5 bases). This CDR3 has 13 amino acids. From germline, CDR1 is SGHRS and CDR2 YFSETQ. The V and J ends lost 4 bases and 2 bases respectively, with 9 bases between them.

The table lists this clonotype with a few counts. This chain links TRBV29-1 with TRBJ2-7, with TRBD1 identical over 9 bases. This CDR3 is 12 amino acids long. From germline, CDR1 is SQVTM and CDR2 ANQGSEA. The CDR3 protein is CNLGTGRYEQYF. The CDR3 nucleotides read TGCAACCTCGGGACAGGGAGGTACGAGCAGTACTTC.

This clonotype was seen ten or more times. The CDR3 sequence: CASSVGGLVYEQYF. The CDR3 DNA reads TGTGCCAGCAGCGTAGGTGGCCTAGTCTACGAGCAGTACTTC. This chain connects TRBV9 to TRBJ2-7, with D unresolved. V was trimmed by 0 bases and J by 3 bases, leaving 10 bases between them. The germline V gene has CDR1 SGDLS and CDR2 YYNGEE. This CDR3 contains 14 residues.

This clonotype was seen only a few times. The rearrangement links TRBV28 to TRBJ2-3, with 9 bases aligning to TRBD1. From germline, CDR1 is MDHEN and CDR2 SYDVKM. V dropped 5 bases and J dropped 2; count of bases not matched to a gene: 14. This CDR3 region has 18 residues. This chain's CDR3 is CASSPGTGTPGSTDTQYF. For the CDR3, the DNA is TGTGCCAGCAGTCCCGGGACAGGGACACCTGGTTCCACAGATACGCAGTATTTT.

Note on this clonotype: The germline gene is not matched at one end of the junction; a read error may be the cause. The chain has TRBV6-7 and TRBJ2-7; D unclear. TRBV6-7 is annotated as an ORF whose role is uncertain. This CDR3 region has 10 residues. CDR3 sequence reads: CGSIRREQYF. CDR3 DNA: TGCGGCAGTATCAGACGGGAGCAGTACTTC.

This clonotype turned up a few times. The J gene is TRBJ2-5, the V gene TRBV19; 7 positions match TRBD1. The CDR3 consists of 14 residues. Germline loops: CDR1 LNHDA, CDR2 SQIVND (reference sequence). V was pared by 7 bases and J by 3 bases, with 8 bases of the junction left unmatched. CDR3 sequence (DNA): TGTGCCAGTACCCCGACAGGGCAGGAAGAGACCCAGTACTTC. It is translated as CASTPTGQEETQYF.

V usage is TRBV3-1 and J usage is TRBJ2-3, with 9 positions matching TRBD1. V trimming: 1 base; J trimming: 2 bases; junction bases outside the gene matches: 16. From germline, CDR1 is LGHDT and CDR2 YNNKEL (reference sequence). This CDR3 region has 20 residues. DNA of the CDR3: TGTGCCAGCAGCCAAGCGCCCGGGACAGGGCTTAGTGGGACCACAGATACGCAGTATTTT. Protein: CASSQAPGTGLSGTTDTQYF.

The V gene is TRBV4-3, the J gene TRBJ2-3, with D perhaps matching TRBD2 (6 bases). This CDR3 comprises 17 residues. V was clipped by 0 bases and J by 3 bases, with 16 bases between them. Germline V CDR1 and CDR2: LGHNA, YSLEER. In DNA, the CDR3 is TGCGCCAGCAGCCAAGATGGATCTAGCGCAATGACAGATACGCAGTATTTT. It translates to CASSQDGSSAMTDTQYF.

This clonotype showed up just a few times. This chain joins TRBV21-1 and TRBJ2-4; the D segment call TRBD1 is taken from the table without a DNA check. TRBV21-1 is given as a pseudogene. The CDR3 runs to 18 residues. This CDR3 is CASTNPLKWGLAKNIQYF. As DNA, the CDR3 is TGTGCCAGCACCAACCCCCTAAAATGGGGGCTAGCCAAAAACATTCAGTACTTC.

V gene TRBV6-1 combines with J gene TRBJ2-1; 10 nucleotides agree with TRBD2. CDR1 is MNHNS, CDR2 SASEGT, per germline. V lost 6 bases, J lost 9 bases, and 17 bases stayed unmatched. This CDR3 is 17 amino acids long. For the CDR3, the DNA is TGTGCCAGCAGAGGACTAGCGGCCACATCCCTGGGTAGTGAGCAGTTCTTC. It specifies CASRGLAATSLGSEQFF.

The gene calls are TRBV20-1 and TRBJ2-5, with 11 bases that match TRBD2. Trimming cost V 3 bases and J 2 bases; bases outside gene matches: 5. This CDR3 comprises 15 residues. CDR1 DFQATT and CDR2 SNEGSKA come from the germline V gene (reference sequence). CDR3 in DNA: TGCAGTGCTAGTGAAATAGCGGGAGGGCAAGAGACCCAGTACTTC. It translates to CSASEIAGGQETQYF.

The gene calls are TRBV12-3 or TRBV12-4 and TRBJ2-2; the match to TRBD2 covers 9 bases. The V segment lost 6 bases and the J segment 7 bases; nucleotides outside the gene matches: 15. The CDR3 is 17 amino acids. The CDR3 here is CASSPNPRAGGVGELFF. DNA for the CDR3: TGTGCCAGCAGCCCGAATCCGAGGGCGGGAGGGGTCGGGGAGCTGTTTTTT.

The chain employs TRBV25-1 and TRBJ2-1, with 11 nucleotides matching TRBD2. This CDR3 has 16 residues. V dropped 4 bases and J dropped 6; count of bases not matched to a gene: 8. The germline gives CDR1 MGHDK, CDR2 SYGVNS. Written as DNA, the CDR3 is TGTGCCAGCAGTGCAGGGCGGCTAGCGGGAGGCAATGAGCAGTTCTTC. This sequence encodes CASSAGRLAGGNEQFF.

This clonotype showed up just a few times. V usage is TRBV4-3 and J usage is TRBJ1-2; D is perhaps TRBD1 (6 bases). Germline CDR1 reads LGHNA; CDR2 reads YSLEER. The CDR3 loop spans 15 amino acids. V was pared by 3 bases and J by 8 bases, with 19 bases between. In DNA, the CDR3 is TGCGCCAGCAGCCACGTCAAGACAGGACCGGGGGGCTACACCTTC. Translated, it gives CASSHVKTGPGGYTF.

This clonotype has just a few counts. The gene calls are TRBV6-5 and TRBJ1-1, with 10 bases fitting TRBD1. The CDR3 has 17 amino acids. Germline CDR1 MNHEY, CDR2 SVGAGI. V gave up 2 bases and J gave up 0 bases; unmatched junction bases: 6. The CDR3 sequence: CASSYGSGTGVNTEAFF. For the CDR3, the DNA is TGTGCCAGCAGTTACGGGTCGGGGACAGGGGTGAACACTGAAGCTTTCTTT.

This clonotype was recorded a few times. V and J are TRBV6-2 or TRBV6-3 and TRBJ1-1; D is unclear. Germline loops: CDR1 MNHEY, CDR2 SVGEGT. This CDR3 has 13 amino acids. Trimming removed 6 bases from V and 0 bases from J, with 8 bases in between. CDR3 protein: CASRYRLNTEAFF. In DNA form, the CDR3 reads TGTGCCAGCAGGTATCGGTTGAACACTGAAGCTTTCTTT.

The genes are TRBV6-6 and TRBJ1-4; D gene unclear. Trimming took off 4 bases at V and 5 bases at J, with 2 bases between the two ends. CDR1 is MNHNY, CDR2 SVGAGI, per germline (reference sequence). This CDR3 has 11 amino acids. The CDR3 reads CASSWNEKLFF. The CDR3 DNA reads as TGTGCCAGCAGTTGGAATGAAAAACTGTTTTTT.

This clonotype has more than one count but fewer than ten. V is TRBV20-1 and J is TRBJ2-1; unclear D gene. The CDR3 is 16 amino acids. The V end was cut by 6 bases, the J end by 3 bases, with 21 bases between. Germline values: CDR1 DFQATT, CDR2 SNEGSKA (reference sequence). The CDR3 here is CSAIPIWSQDYNEQFF. The CDR3 nucleotides read TGCAGTGCCATCCCTATTTGGTCGCAAGACTACAATGAGCAGTTCTTC.

This clonotype has a handful of counts. The chain joins TRBV7-2 to TRBJ2-1, with D unclear. Between the trimmed V and J ends, which lost 5 bases and 12 bases, there was a span of 11 bases. The CDR3 loop spans 11 amino acids. Per the germline V gene, CDR1 is SGHTA and CDR2 is FQGNSA. DNA for the CDR3: TGTGCCAGCAGCACGGGCGCCTGGCAGTTCTTC. This sequence encodes CASSTGAWQFF.

In this sample, this clonotype turned up many times. The chain has TRBV12-3 or TRBV12-4 and TRBJ1-5; 9 bases fit TRBD1. CDR3 size: 16 residues. The V segment lost 5 bases and the J segment 7 bases; nucleotides outside the gene matches: 12. The CDR3 coding sequence is TGTGCCAGCAGTCCGGGAGGGACAGGGCGCGGGCAGCCCCAGCATTTT. Protein product: CASSPGGTGRGQPQHF.

The chain combines TRBV28 with TRBJ2-3; the match to TRBD2 covers 7 bases. V dropped 2 bases and J dropped 4; count of bases not matched to a gene: 6. CDR3 length equals 15 residues. CDR1 is MDHEN and CDR2 is SYDVKM in the germline V gene. CDR3 bases: TGTGCCAGCAGTTTAGGAGGACTAGGTGCAGATACGCAGTATTTT. As protein: CASSLGGLGADTQYF.